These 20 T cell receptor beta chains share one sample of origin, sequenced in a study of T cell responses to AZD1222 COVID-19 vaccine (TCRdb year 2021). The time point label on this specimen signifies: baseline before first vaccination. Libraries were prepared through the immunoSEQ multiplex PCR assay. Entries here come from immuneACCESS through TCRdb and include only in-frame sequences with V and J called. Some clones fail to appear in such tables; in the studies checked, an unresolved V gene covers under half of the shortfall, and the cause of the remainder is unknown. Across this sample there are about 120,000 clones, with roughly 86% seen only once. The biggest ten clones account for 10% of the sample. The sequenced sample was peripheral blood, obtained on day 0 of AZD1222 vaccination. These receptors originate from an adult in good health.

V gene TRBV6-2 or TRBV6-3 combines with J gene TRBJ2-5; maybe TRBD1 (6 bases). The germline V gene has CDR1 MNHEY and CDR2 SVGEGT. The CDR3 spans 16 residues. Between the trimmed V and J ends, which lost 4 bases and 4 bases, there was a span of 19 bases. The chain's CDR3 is CASSFSFRGGGETQYF. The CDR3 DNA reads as TGTGCCAGCAGTTTTTCCTTCAGGGGCGGCGGAGAGACCCAGTACTTC.

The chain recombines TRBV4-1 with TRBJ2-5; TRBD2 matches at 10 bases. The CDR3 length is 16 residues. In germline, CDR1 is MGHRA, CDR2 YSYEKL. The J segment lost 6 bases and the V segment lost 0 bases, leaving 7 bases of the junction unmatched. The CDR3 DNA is TGCGCCAGCAGCCAAGACAAGCGGGGGGGAATGCAGACCCAGTACTTC. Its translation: CASSQDKRGGMQTQYF.

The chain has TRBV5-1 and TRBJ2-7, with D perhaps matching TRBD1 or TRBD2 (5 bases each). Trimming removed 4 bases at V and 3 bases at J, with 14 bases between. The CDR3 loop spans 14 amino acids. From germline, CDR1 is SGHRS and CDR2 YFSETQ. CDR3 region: CASSEGTANYEQYF. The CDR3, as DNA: TGCGCCAGCAGCGAAGGGACGGCTAACTACGAGCAGTACTTC.

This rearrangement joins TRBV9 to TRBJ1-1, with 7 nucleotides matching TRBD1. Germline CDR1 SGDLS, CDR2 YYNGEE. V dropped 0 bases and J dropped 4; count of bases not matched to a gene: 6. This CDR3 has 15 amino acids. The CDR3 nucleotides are TGTGCCAGCAGCGTAGATCCACAGGGGTCCACTGAAGCTTTCTTT. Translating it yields CASSVDPQGSTEAFF.

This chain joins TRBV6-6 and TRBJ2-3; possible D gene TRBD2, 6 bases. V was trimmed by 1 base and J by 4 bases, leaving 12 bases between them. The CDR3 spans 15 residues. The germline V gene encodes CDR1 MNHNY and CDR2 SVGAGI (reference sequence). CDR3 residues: CASSYWTIGADTQYF. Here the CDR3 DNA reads TGTGCCAGCAGTTACTGGACTATCGGCGCAGATACGCAGTATTTT.

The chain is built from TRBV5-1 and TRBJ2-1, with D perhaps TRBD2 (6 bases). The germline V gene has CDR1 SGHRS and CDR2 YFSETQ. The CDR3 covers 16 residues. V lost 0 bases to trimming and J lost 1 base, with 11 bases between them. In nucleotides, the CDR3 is TGCGCCAGCAGCTTGGCCGGGGGTAGGTCCTACAATGAGCAGTTCTTC. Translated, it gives CASSLAGGRSYNEQFF.

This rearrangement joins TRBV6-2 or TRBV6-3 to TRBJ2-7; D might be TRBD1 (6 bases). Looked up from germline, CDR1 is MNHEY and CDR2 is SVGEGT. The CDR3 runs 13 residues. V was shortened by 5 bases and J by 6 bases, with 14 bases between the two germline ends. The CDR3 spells CASSQYRVFEQYF. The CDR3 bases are TGTGCCAGCAGTCAATACAGGGTTTTCGAGCAGTACTTC.

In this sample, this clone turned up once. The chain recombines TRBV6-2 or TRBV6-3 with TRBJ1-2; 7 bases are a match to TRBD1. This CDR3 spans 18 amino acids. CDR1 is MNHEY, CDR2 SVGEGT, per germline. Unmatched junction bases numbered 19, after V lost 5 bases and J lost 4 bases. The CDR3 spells CASSPGSLDRVHFYGYTF. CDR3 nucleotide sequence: TGTGCCAGCAGTCCCGGATCACTCGACAGGGTTCACTTCTATGGCTACACCTTC.

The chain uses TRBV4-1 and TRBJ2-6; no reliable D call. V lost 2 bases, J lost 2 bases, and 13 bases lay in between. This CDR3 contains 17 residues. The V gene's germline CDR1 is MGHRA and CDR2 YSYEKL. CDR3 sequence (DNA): TGCGCCAGCAGCCAACCGACCGGTTCCCCTGGGGCCAACGTCCTGACTTTC. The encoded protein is CASSQPTGSPGANVLTF.

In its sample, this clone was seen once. The CDR3, as DNA: TGTGCCAGCAGCTTAGACCTCGCGGGGACCCAGTACTTC. It specifies CASSLDLAGTQYF. V and J are TRBV7-3 and TRBJ2-5, with D perhaps matching TRBD2 (5 bases). The CDR3 has 13 residues. Germline CDR1 is SGHTA and CDR2 is FQGTGA. V lost 2 bases, J lost 7 bases, and 11 bases lay in between.

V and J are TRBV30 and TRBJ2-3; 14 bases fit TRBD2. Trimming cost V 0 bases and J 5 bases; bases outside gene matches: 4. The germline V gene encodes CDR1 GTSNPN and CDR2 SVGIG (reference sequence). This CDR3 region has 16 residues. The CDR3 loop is CAWSVRGLAGGDTQYF. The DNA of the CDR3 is TGTGCCTGGAGTGTCCGCGGACTAGCGGGAGGAGATACGCAGTATTTT. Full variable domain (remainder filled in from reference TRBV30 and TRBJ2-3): SQTIHQWPATLVQPVGSPLSLECTVEGTSNPNLYWYRQAAGRGLQLLFYSVGIGQISSEVPQNLSASRPQDRQFILSSKKLLLSDSGFYLCAWSVRGLAGGDTQYFGPGTRLTVL.

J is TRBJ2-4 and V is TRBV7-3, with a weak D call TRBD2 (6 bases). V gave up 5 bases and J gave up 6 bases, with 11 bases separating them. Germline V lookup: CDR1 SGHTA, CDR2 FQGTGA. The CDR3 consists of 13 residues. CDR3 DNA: TGTGCCAGCAGCCCCGAAGCGGGAAACATTCAGTACTTC. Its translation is CASSPEAGNIQYF.

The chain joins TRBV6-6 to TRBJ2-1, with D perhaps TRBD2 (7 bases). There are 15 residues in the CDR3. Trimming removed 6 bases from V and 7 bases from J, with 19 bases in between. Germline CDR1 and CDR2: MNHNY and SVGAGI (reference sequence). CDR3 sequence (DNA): TGTGCCAGCAGACTCTGGGAGGGGGAGTCTAATGAGCAGTTCTTC. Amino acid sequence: CASRLWEGESNEQFF.

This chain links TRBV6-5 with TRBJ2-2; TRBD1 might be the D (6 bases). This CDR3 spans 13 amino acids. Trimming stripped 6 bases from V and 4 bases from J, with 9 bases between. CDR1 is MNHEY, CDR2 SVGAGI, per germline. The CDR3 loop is CASRLQGTGELFF. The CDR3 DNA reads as TGTGCCAGCAGACTACAGGGCACCGGGGAGCTGTTTTTT.

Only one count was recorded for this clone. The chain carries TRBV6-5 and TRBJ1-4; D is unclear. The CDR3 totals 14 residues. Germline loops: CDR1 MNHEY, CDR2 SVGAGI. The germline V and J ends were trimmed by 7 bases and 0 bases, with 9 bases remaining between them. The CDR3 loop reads CASTLYATNEKLFF. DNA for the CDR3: TGTGCCAGCACCCTGTATGCAACTAATGAAAAACTGTTTTTT.

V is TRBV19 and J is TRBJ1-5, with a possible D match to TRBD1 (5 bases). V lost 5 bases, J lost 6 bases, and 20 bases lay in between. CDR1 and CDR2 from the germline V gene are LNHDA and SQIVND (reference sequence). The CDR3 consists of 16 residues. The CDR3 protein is CASSSSGTVLSQPQHF. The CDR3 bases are TGTGCCAGTAGTTCCTCGGGGACGGTGTTAAGTCAGCCCCAGCATTTT.

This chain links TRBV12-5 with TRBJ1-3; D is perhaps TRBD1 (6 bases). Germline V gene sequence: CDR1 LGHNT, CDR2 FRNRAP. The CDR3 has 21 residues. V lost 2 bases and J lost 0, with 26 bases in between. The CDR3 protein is CASGLSTAAATGTFSGNTIYF. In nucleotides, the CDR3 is TGTGCTAGTGGTTTGTCGACCGCCGCAGCTACAGGGACCTTCTCTGGAAACACCATATATTTT.

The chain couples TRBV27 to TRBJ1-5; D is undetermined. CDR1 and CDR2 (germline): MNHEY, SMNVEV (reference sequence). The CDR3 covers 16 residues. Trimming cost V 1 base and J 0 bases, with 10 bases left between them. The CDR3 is CASSLLSAHSNQPQHF. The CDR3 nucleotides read TGTGCCAGCAGTTTATTGTCGGCCCATAGCAATCAGCCCCAGCATTTT.

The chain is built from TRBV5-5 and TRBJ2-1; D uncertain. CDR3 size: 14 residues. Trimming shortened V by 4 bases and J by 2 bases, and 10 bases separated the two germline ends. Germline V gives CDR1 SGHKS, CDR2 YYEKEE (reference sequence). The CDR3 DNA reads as TGTGCCAGCAGCCCCTCGGGCACCTACAATGAGCAGTTCTTC. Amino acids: CASSPSGTYNEQFF. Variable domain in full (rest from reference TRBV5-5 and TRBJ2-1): DAGVTQSPTHLIKTRGQQVTLRCSPISGHKSVSWYQQVLGQGPQFIFQYYEKEERGRGNFPDRFSARQFPNYSSELNVNALLLGDSALYLCASSPSGTYNEQFFGPGTRLTVL.

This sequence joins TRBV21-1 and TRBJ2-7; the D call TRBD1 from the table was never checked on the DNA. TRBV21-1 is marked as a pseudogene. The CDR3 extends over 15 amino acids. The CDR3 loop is CASSKGETWPYEQYF. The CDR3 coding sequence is TGTGCCAGCAGCAAAGGAGAGACATGGCCCTACGAGCAGTACTTC.